Listed below are T cell receptor beta chains from one sample, sequenced in a study of shared clonotypes between healthy human individuals. Clones were sequenced by immunoSEQ multiplex PCR, and TCRdb holds only the in-frame ones, with some missing. The sample lists around 1.4 million clones; around 98.5% were seen once. Sequenced sample: naive CD4+ T cells sorted from blood. The receptors stem from a man aged 30 to 45 in good health. Both conserved end residues are part of each CDR3. Each record gives: J gene, D gene, clone size, V gene, CDR3 protein, CDR3 DNA. The D gene is left open where the match is weak. The listing skips clone size in some rows; elsewhere it reads once, few, many or a size class.

j_call: TRBJ2-1
d_call: NA
clone_size: NA
v_call: TRBV15
cdr3_aa: CATSSGQLGLDEQFF
cdr3_nt: TGTGCCACCAGCAGCGGACAGTTGGGCCTAGATGAGCAGTTCTTC

j_call: TRBJ1-1
d_call: NA
clone_size: NA
v_call: TRBV7-3
cdr3_aa: CASSLTGVNTEAFF
cdr3_nt: TGTGCCAGCAGCTTAACAGGGGTGAACACTGAAGCTTTCTTT

j_call: TRBJ1-3
d_call: NA
clone_size: NA
v_call: TRBV5-4
cdr3_aa: CASSLQGSGNTIYF
cdr3_nt: TGTGCCAGCAGCTTGCAGGGATCCGGAAACACCATATATTTT

j_call: TRBJ2-7
d_call: NA
clone_size: NA
v_call: TRBV4-1
cdr3_aa: CASSQDRGVGQYF
cdr3_nt: TGCGCCAGCAGCCAAGATCGGGGTGTGGGGCAGTACTTC

j_call: TRBJ2-1
d_call: TRBD2
clone_size: once
v_call: TRBV7-2
cdr3_aa: CASSFRGLANEQFF
cdr3_nt: TGTGCCAGCAGCTTCAGGGGACTAGCGAATGAGCAGTTCTTC

j_call: TRBJ2-3
d_call: NA
clone_size: NA
v_call: TRBV5-1
cdr3_aa: CASSLVSASTDTQYF
cdr3_nt: TGCGCCAGCAGCTTGGTCTCTGCTAGCACAGATACGCAGTATTTT

j_call: TRBJ2-2
d_call: NA
clone_size: once
v_call: TRBV10-1
cdr3_aa: CASSEWRVTGELFF
cdr3_nt: TGCGCCAGCAGTGAGTGGAGGGTTACCGGGGAGCTGTTTTTT

j_call: TRBJ2-1
d_call: TRBD1
clone_size: NA
v_call: TRBV9
cdr3_aa: CASSGKSQGVYNEQFF
cdr3_nt: TGTGCCAGCAGTGGCAAATCACAGGGGGTCTACAATGAGCAGTTCTTC

j_call: TRBJ2-1
d_call: TRBD2
clone_size: NA
v_call: TRBV10-3
cdr3_aa: CAIRGEAGVGVDEQFF
cdr3_nt: TGTGCCATCCGGGGGGAGGCGGGAGTGGGTGTGGATGAGCAGTTCTTC

j_call: TRBJ2-7
d_call: TRBD1
clone_size: NA
v_call: TRBV27
cdr3_aa: CASSFGDSSLEQYF
cdr3_nt: TGTGCCAGCAGTTTTGGGGACAGCTCTCTCGAGCAGTACTTC

j_call: TRBJ1-2
d_call: NA
clone_size: once
v_call: TRBV2
cdr3_aa: CASKRDGPFYGYTF
cdr3_nt: TGTGCCAGCAAACGGGACGGACCCTTCTATGGCTACACCTTC

j_call: TRBJ2-1
d_call: NA
clone_size: NA
v_call: TRBV5-4
cdr3_aa: CASSLETGDKEQFF
cdr3_nt: TGTGCCAGCAGCTTGGAAACAGGTGACAAAGAGCAGTTCTTC

j_call: TRBJ1-5
d_call: NA
clone_size: NA
v_call: TRBV18
cdr3_aa: CASSPGGGGNQPQHF
cdr3_nt: TGTGCCAGCTCACCAGGCGGTGGAGGCAATCAGCCCCAGCATTTT

j_call: TRBJ2-1
d_call: NA
clone_size: NA
v_call: TRBV6-1
cdr3_aa: CASSEDGSSYNEQFF
cdr3_nt: TGTGCCAGCAGTGAAGACGGCAGCTCCTACAATGAGCAGTTCTTC

j_call: TRBJ2-2
d_call: NA
clone_size: NA
v_call: TRBV27
cdr3_aa: CASSLQGYGELFF
cdr3_nt: TGTGCCAGCAGTCTACAGGGTTACGGGGAGCTGTTTTTT

j_call: TRBJ1-2
d_call: NA
clone_size: NA
v_call: TRBV28
cdr3_aa: CASSDGRYGYTF
cdr3_nt: TGTGCCAGCAGTGATGGTCGGTATGGCTACACCTTC

j_call: TRBJ2-3
d_call: TRBD1
clone_size: NA
v_call: TRBV5-4
cdr3_aa: CASSSGQQLRDTQYF
cdr3_nt: TGTGCCAGCAGCTCGGGACAGCAATTACGGGATACGCAGTATTTT

j_call: TRBJ2-7
d_call: NA
clone_size: NA
v_call: TRBV2
cdr3_aa: CASSNLWSYEQYF
cdr3_nt: TGTGCCAGCAGCAACCTTTGGTCCTACGAGCAGTACTTC

j_call: TRBJ1-1
d_call: NA
clone_size: NA
v_call: TRBV29-1
cdr3_aa: CSVAKVMNTEAFF
cdr3_nt: TGCAGCGTTGCTAAGGTAATGAACACTGAAGCTTTCTTT

j_call: TRBJ1-1
d_call: NA
clone_size: NA
v_call: TRBV18
cdr3_aa: CASSPGRWGAGMNTEAFF
cdr3_nt: TGTGCCAGCTCACCAGGTCGGTGGGGGGCTGGGATGAACACTGAAGCTTTCTTT

j_call: TRBJ2-5
d_call: NA
clone_size: NA
v_call: TRBV2
cdr3_aa: CASRETGTETQYF
cdr3_nt: TGTGCCAGCAGGGAAACAGGGACAGAGACCCAGTACTTC

j_call: TRBJ1-1
d_call: NA
clone_size: NA
v_call: TRBV11-2
cdr3_aa: CASSFWRNTEAFF
cdr3_nt: TGTGCCAGCAGCTTCTGGAGGAACACTGAAGCTTTCTTT

j_call: TRBJ2-7
d_call: TRBD2
clone_size: NA
v_call: TRBV5-1
cdr3_aa: CASSSGLAGGLSYEQYF
cdr3_nt: TGCGCCAGCAGCAGCGGACTAGCGGGAGGCCTCTCCTACGAGCAGTACTTC

j_call: TRBJ1-1
d_call: TRBD1
clone_size: NA
v_call: TRBV28
cdr3_aa: CASSPLGPGQLNTEAFF
cdr3_nt: TGTGCCAGCAGTCCCCTGGGGCCGGGACAGCTTAACACTGAAGCTTTCTTT

j_call: TRBJ2-1
d_call: TRBD2
clone_size: NA
v_call: TRBV28
cdr3_aa: CASSLWTSGREEQFF
cdr3_nt: TGTGCCAGCAGTTTATGGACTAGCGGGAGGGAGGAGCAGTTCTTC

j_call: TRBJ2-1
d_call: NA
clone_size: NA
v_call: TRBV27
cdr3_aa: CASSLGVEQFF
cdr3_nt: TGTGCCAGCAGTTTGGGTGTTGAGCAGTTCTTC

j_call: TRBJ1-5
d_call: TRBD1
clone_size: NA
v_call: TRBV7-9
cdr3_aa: CASSRARDRDNQPQHF
cdr3_nt: TGTGCCAGCAGCCGCGCCCGGGACAGGGACAATCAGCCCCAGCATTTT

j_call: TRBJ2-7
d_call: NA
clone_size: NA
v_call: TRBV5-4
cdr3_aa: CASSLGGSEQYF
cdr3_nt: TGTGCCAGCAGTTTAGGGGGGAGCGAGCAGTACTTC

j_call: TRBJ1-2
d_call: NA
clone_size: NA
v_call: TRBV7-3
cdr3_aa: CASSPTPGVTGGYTF
cdr3_nt: TGTGCCAGCAGCCCCACTCCAGGGGTCACCGGAGGCTACACCTTC

j_call: TRBJ2-1
d_call: TRBD1
clone_size: once
v_call: TRBV29-1
cdr3_aa: CSVGRLTGMIKTSYNEQFF
cdr3_nt: TGCAGCGTTGGAAGATTGACAGGGATGATAAAGACCTCCTACAATGAGCAGTTCTTC

j_call: TRBJ2-1
d_call: NA
clone_size: NA
v_call: TRBV5-1
cdr3_aa: CASSLATGPYNEQFF
cdr3_nt: TGCGCCAGCAGCTTGGCTACGGGACCCTACAATGAGCAGTTCTTC

j_call: TRBJ2-7
d_call: NA
clone_size: NA
v_call: TRBV5-1
cdr3_aa: CASSLGTAGEQYF
cdr3_nt: TGCGCCAGCAGCTTGGGAACGGCAGGCGAGCAGTACTTC

j_call: TRBJ1-5
d_call: NA
clone_size: NA
v_call: TRBV5-1
cdr3_aa: CASSLSGGNQPQHF
cdr3_nt: TGCGCCAGCAGCTTGTCAGGGGGCAATCAGCCCCAGCATTTT

j_call: TRBJ2-7
d_call: TRBD2
clone_size: once
v_call: TRBV10-3
cdr3_aa: CAISEFSGRRTYEQYF
cdr3_nt: TGTGCCATCAGTGAGTTTAGCGGGAGGCGCACCTACGAGCAGTACTTC

j_call: TRBJ1-1
d_call: NA
clone_size: NA
v_call: TRBV16
cdr3_aa: CASSHGVGGLNTEAFF
cdr3_nt: TGTGCCAGCAGCCACGGTGTTGGGGGACTGAACACTGAAGCTTTCTTT

j_call: TRBJ1-2
d_call: TRBD1
clone_size: NA
v_call: TRBV11-3
cdr3_aa: CASSFDRDRGRANYGYTF
cdr3_nt: TGTGCCAGCAGCTTCGACCGGGACAGGGGCCGAGCTAACTATGGCTACACCTTC